This TCR beta chain comes out of a study of blood T cell repertoires in COVID-19. The data were produced by immunoSEQ multiplex PCR, yet TCRdb's version contains in-frame clones alone and is incomplete. The sample lists 85,000 to 120,000 clones, roughly 82% occurring once. The CDR3 contains 11 residues. Trimming removed 3 bases from V and 11 bases from J, with 10 bases in between. Germline V gene sequence: CDR1 SEHNR, CDR2 FQNEAQ (reference sequence). This chain links TRBV7-9 with TRBJ1-1, with D perhaps TRBD1 (5 bases). Sequenced input: peripheral blood. The receptor comes from a human donor in a cohort sampled during active COVID-19. For the CDR3, the DNA is TGTGCCAGCAGCTTGGCAGGGTGGGCTTTCTTT. It translates to CASSLAGWAFF.